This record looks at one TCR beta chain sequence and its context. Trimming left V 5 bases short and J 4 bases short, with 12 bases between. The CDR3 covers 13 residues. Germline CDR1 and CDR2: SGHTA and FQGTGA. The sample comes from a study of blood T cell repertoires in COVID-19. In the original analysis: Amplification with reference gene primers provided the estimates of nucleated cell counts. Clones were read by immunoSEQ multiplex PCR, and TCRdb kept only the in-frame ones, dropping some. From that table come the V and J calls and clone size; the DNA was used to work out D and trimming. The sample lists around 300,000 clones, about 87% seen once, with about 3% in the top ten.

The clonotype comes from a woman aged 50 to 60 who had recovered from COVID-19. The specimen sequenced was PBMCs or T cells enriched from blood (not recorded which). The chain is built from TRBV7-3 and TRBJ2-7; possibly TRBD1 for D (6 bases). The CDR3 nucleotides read TGTGCCAGCAGCCCAGACAGGACGTACGAGCAGTACTTC. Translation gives CASSPDRTYEQYF.